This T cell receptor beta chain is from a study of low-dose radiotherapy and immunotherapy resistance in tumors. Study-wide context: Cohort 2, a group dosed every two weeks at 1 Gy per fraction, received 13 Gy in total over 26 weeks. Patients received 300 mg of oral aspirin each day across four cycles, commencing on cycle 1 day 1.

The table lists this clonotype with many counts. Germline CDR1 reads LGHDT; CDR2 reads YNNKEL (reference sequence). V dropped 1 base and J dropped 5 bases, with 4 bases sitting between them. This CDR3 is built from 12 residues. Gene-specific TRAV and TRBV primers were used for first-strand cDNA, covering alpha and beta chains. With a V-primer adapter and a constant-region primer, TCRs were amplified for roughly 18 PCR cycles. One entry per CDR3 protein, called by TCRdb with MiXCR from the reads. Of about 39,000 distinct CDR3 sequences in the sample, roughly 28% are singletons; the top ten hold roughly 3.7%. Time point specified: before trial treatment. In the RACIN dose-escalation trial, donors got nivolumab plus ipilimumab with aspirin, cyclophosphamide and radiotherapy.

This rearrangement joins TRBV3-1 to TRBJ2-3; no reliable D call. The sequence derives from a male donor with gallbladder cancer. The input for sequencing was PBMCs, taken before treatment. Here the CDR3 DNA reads TGTGCCAGCAGCCAAGTGCGAGATACGCAGTATTTT. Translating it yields CASSQVRDTQYF.